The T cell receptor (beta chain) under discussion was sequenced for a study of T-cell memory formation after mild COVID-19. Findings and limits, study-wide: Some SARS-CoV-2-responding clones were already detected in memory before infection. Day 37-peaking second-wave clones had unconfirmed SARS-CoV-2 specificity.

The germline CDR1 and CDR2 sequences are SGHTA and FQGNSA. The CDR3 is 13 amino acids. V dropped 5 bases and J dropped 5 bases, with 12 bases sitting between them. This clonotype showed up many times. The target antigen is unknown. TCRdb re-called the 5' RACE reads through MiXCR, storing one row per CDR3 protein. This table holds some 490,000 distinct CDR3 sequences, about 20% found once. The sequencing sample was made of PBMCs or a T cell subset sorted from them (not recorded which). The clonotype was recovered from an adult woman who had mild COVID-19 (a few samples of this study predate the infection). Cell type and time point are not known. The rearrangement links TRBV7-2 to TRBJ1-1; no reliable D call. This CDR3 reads CASSRRVDTEAFF. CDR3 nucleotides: TGTGCCAGCAGCCGGAGGGTCGATACTGAAGCTTTCTTT.